Listed here are 17 T cell receptor beta chains from one sample, sequenced in a study of identical twins. MiXCR was run by TCRdb on the 5' RACE reads, yielding one entry per CDR3 protein. The sample gives about 730,000 distinct CDR3 sequences, around 21% of which show up once; about 4.5% is in the top ten. The sample was also reused in another study, on T cells expressing NK-cell markers.

Sample: PBMCs. These receptors were collected from a woman younger than 35 in good health.

This clonotype was seen ten or more times. This rearrangement joins TRBV12-3 or TRBV12-4 to TRBJ2-3, with 11 bases identical to TRBD2. V lost 4 bases, J lost 4 bases, and 4 bases stayed unmatched. The CDR3 is 15 amino acids. The DNA for the CDR3 is TGTGCCAGCAGTTCCCTAGCGGGAGGCCCAGATACGCAGTATTTT. This translates into CASSSLAGGPDTQYF.

The gene calls are TRBV6-2 or TRBV6-3 and TRBJ2-1; D ambiguous. Trimming removed 8 bases at V and 6 bases at J, with 8 bases between. This CDR3 spans 11 amino acids. CDR1 is MNHEY and CDR2 is SVGEGT in the germline V gene. The chain's CDR3 is CASGYRNEQFF. As DNA, the CDR3 is TGTGCCAGCGGGTACCGCAATGAGCAGTTCTTC.

This clonotype was observed a few times. This rearrangement joins TRBV11-2 to TRBJ1-1; D possibly corresponds to TRBD1 (5 bases). This CDR3 comprises 14 residues. The germline V gene encodes CDR1 SGHAT and CDR2 FQNNGV. V was pared by 5 bases and J by 1 base, with 11 bases between. The CDR3 sequence: CASSAQAANTEAFF. CDR3 DNA sequence: TGTGCCAGCAGCGCACAGGCCGCGAACACTGAAGCTTTCTTT.

This chain uses TRBV12-3 or TRBV12-4 with TRBJ2-4, with D unresolved. V was pared by 1 base and J by 13 bases, with 8 bases between. This CDR3 comprises 11 residues. CDR3 in DNA: TGTGCCAGCAGTTTAGGGGTGCCCCAGTACTTC. Its translation is CASSLGVPQYF.

Ten or more counts support this clonotype. J is TRBJ1-2 and V is TRBV7-9; D is unresolved. Trimming pared 6 bases from V and 8 bases from J, leaving 22 bases between. The V gene's germline CDR1 is SEHNR and CDR2 FQNEAQ (reference sequence). CDR3 length: 15 residues. The CDR3 DNA is TGTGCCAGCAGATCCCGTGAGCAGAAGGACGGCGGCTACACCTTC. Residues: CASRSREQKDGGYTF.

The gene calls are TRBV12-5 and TRBJ2-2; 8 bases align to TRBD2. Per germline, CDR1 LGHNT and CDR2 FRNRAP. This CDR3 is built from 16 residues. V shed 2 bases, J shed 4 bases, and the junction held 6 bases outside the gene matches. The DNA for the CDR3 is TGTGCTAGTGGTTTGACGCGGGAGGTGGGCACCGGGGAGCTGTTTTTT. Residues: CASGLTREVGTGELFF.

The chain employs TRBV20-1 and TRBJ2-7; TRBD2 is a possible D gene (6 bases). The CDR3 consists of 13 residues. Germline V CDR1 and CDR2: DFQATT, SNEGSKA (reference sequence). Trimming removed 6 bases at V and 2 bases at J, with 14 bases between. The CDR3 sequence: CSAATSRAYEQYF. The DNA of the CDR3 is TGCAGTGCGGCCACTAGCCGCGCCTACGAGCAGTACTTC.

The chain recombines TRBV12-3 or TRBV12-4 with TRBJ1-4; TRBD1 matches 7 bases. This CDR3 comprises 15 residues. V lost 4 bases to trimming and J lost 8 bases; unmatched junction nucleotides: 10. The CDR3 DNA reads as TGTGCCAGCAGTTCCTCGACAGGGATTGGAGAAAAACTGTTTTTT. Protein product: CASSSSTGIGEKLFF.

The chain links TRBV15 to TRBJ2-5, with no clear D. The V end lost 4 bases, the J end lost 0 bases, and 3 bases lay between the germline ends. Germline CDR1 reads LNHNV; CDR2 reads YYDKDF (reference sequence). This CDR3 is 12 amino acids long. The CDR3 DNA follows: TGTGCCACCAGCAAGTACCAAGAGACCCAGTACTTC. Its protein is CATSKYQETQYF.

The chain uses TRBV12-3 or TRBV12-4 and TRBJ2-7, with a tentative D call TRBD2 (5 bases). V lost 5 bases and J lost 7, with 15 bases in between. The CDR3 loop spans 13 amino acids. The CDR3 loop is CASSVRDIGEQYF. In nucleotides, the CDR3 is TGTGCCAGCAGTGTCCGGGATATCGGGGAGCAGTACTTC.

This clonotype was picked up one time. This rearrangement joins TRBV18 to TRBJ2-3; D uncertain. The length of the CDR3 is 13 residues. Germline-derived CDR1 and CDR2 are KGHSH and LQKENI. V lost 4 bases, J lost 4 bases, and 9 bases lay in between. CDR3 protein: CASSQGSSDTQYF. The DNA of the CDR3 is TGTGCCAGCTCACAGGGTTCTTCAGATACGCAGTATTTT.

The genes are TRBV9 and TRBJ2-1; D unresolved. Germline loops: CDR1 SGDLS, CDR2 YYNGEE. This CDR3 is built from 16 residues. The V end was cut by 3 bases, the J end by 9 bases, with 22 bases between. CDR3: CASSDLLAPDGFEQFF. The CDR3 region has the DNA TGTGCCAGCAGCGACCTCTTGGCCCCCGATGGGTTTGAGCAGTTCTTC.

The V gene is TRBV5-6, the J gene TRBJ2-1; 13 bases are shared with TRBD2. CDR1 is SGHDT and CDR2 is YYEEEE in the germline V gene. CDR3 length: 17 amino acids. J gave up 8 bases and V 0 bases, and 8 bases lay outside the gene matches. CDR3 bases: TGTGCCAGCAGCTTGGGGGGGACTAGCGGGATGGGCCATGAGCAGTTCTTC. It specifies CASSLGGTSGMGHEQFF.

The rearrangement links TRBV24-1 to TRBJ2-5, with D maybe TRBD1 (5 bases). V lost 4 bases and J 4 bases, leaving 9 bases between the germline ends. The CDR3 spans 13 residues. CDR1 and CDR2 from the germline V gene are KGHDR and SFDVKD. The CDR3 coding sequence is TGTGCCACCAGTGAACCGACAGTAGAGACCCAGTACTTC. Encoded protein: CATSEPTVETQYF.

The CDR3 sequence is CAISDYQGAAFF. The CDR3 DNA reads TGTGCCATCAGTGATTATCAGGGGGCAGCTTTCTTT. The chain recombines TRBV10-3 with TRBJ1-1, with 8 bases fitting TRBD1. The germline V gene has CDR1 ENHRY and CDR2 SYGVKD. CDR3 length: 12 amino acids. Trimming cost V 3 bases and J 10 bases; bases outside gene matches: 4.

V and J are TRBV6-2 or TRBV6-3 and TRBJ2-1; 7 bases agree with TRBD2. Germline CDR1 is MNHEY and CDR2 is SVGEGT. This CDR3 region has 16 residues. Unmatched junction bases numbered 16, after V lost 6 bases and J lost 8 bases. The CDR3 region is CASRIQVGRDGDEQFF. The CDR3 nucleotides are TGTGCCAGCAGAATACAAGTAGGGAGGGACGGGGATGAGCAGTTCTTC.

CDR3 in amino acids: CSVEEPVGSQYF. In DNA, the CDR3 is TGCAGCGTTGAAGAACCGGTGGGGAGCCAGTACTTC. This chain connects TRBV29-1 to TRBJ2-7, with D maybe TRBD2 (5 bases). Germline loops: CDR1 SQVTM, CDR2 ANQGSEA. The CDR3 has 12 residues. V lost 0 bases and J lost 10, with 13 bases in between.